The 3 T cell receptor beta chains in this list originate from one sample, sequenced in a study of CD8+ T cells in alopecia areata (dated by TCRdb to the late 2010s). Receptor amplification or capture employed the immunoSEQ multiplex PCR assay. For TCR sequencing, RNA was extracted from every sample and reverse transcribed into cDNA to serve as template. TCRdb re-hosts the immuneACCESS table, in-frame sequences only. Its copies lack some clones; in the studies checked, an unresolved V gene accounts for under half of them, and the cause for the rest is not known. The sample includes some 200,000 clones, with more than 55% observed a single time. 3% to 3.5% of the sample rests with the top ten. The time point label for this specimen denotes: around 28 days on oral tofacitinib. This sample's treatment or condition label indicates: oral pan-JAK inhibitor, 5-10 mg twice daily. The source material was CD4+ T cells sorted from blood, sampled at week 4, from a patient treated with tofacitinib. All receptors derive from a human donor with alopecia areata.

This clone was recorded once. This chain connects TRBV29-1 to TRBJ1-1, with TRBD1 identical over 10 bases. The CDR3 extends over 14 amino acids. Trimming cost V 3 bases and J 4 bases; bases outside gene matches: 5. Germline-derived CDR1 and CDR2 are SQVTM and ANQGSEA. The CDR3 region has the DNA TGCAGCGTTGATTCTTGGACAGGGGGCACTGAAGCTTTCTTT. Translated: CSVDSWTGGTEAFF. Filled out from reference TRBV29-1 and TRBJ1-1, the complete variable domain reads SAVISQKPSRDICQRGTSLTIQCQVDSQVTMMFWYRQQPGQSLTLIATANQGSEATYESGFVIDKFPISRPNLTFSTLTVSNMSPEDSSIYLCSVDSWTGGTEAFFGQGTRLTVV.

The rearrangement uses TRBV5-1 and TRBJ2-3; no clear D gene. V was clipped by 3 bases and J by 2 bases, with 10 bases between them. CDR3 length equals 14 residues. Germline V gene lookup returns CDR1 SGHRS and CDR2 YFSETQ. CDR3 in DNA: TGCGCCAGCAGCTCCCCCCCGGCCACAGATACGCAGTATTTT. Its translation: CASSSPPATDTQYF.

The chain employs TRBV10-3 and TRBJ2-7; no clear D. The CDR3 spans 14 residues. The germline CDR1 and CDR2 sequences are ENHRY and SYGVKD. V was clipped by 2 bases and J by 4 bases, with 12 bases between them. DNA for the CDR3: TGTGCCATCAGTGAGCTCAGAGAAGAGTACGAGCAGTACTTC. Its protein is CAISELREEYEQYF.